The sequence of this T cell receptor beta chain was determined in a study of T cells in localized non-small cell lung cancer. Overall study results and limits: Elevated blood T cell density was associated with longer overall survival. Clonality of T cells reached its maximum in uninvolved adjacent lung, surpassing tumor. Adjacent lung had a median about 55 of the 100 largest tumor clones.

Germline CDR1 MNHEY, CDR2 SMNVEV (reference sequence). V was shortened by 6 bases and J by 3 bases, with 11 bases between the two germline ends. This CDR3 has 14 residues. Profiled with immunoSEQ multiplex PCR; TCRdb holds only in-frame clones, not every one. The table shows about 34,000 clones, with 93% occurring only once. With respect to this clone: Its antigen is as yet unknown.

This receptor was identified in a female donor of 60 years or more with stage I lung adenocarcinoma. This chain uses TRBV27 with TRBJ2-2, with a possible D match to TRBD2 (6 bases). This sample comprised peripheral blood, obtained before any cancer treatment. CDR3 in amino acids: CASSEGRYTGELFF. In DNA, the CDR3 is TGTGCCAGCAGCGAAGGGAGGTACACCGGGGAGCTGTTTTTT.